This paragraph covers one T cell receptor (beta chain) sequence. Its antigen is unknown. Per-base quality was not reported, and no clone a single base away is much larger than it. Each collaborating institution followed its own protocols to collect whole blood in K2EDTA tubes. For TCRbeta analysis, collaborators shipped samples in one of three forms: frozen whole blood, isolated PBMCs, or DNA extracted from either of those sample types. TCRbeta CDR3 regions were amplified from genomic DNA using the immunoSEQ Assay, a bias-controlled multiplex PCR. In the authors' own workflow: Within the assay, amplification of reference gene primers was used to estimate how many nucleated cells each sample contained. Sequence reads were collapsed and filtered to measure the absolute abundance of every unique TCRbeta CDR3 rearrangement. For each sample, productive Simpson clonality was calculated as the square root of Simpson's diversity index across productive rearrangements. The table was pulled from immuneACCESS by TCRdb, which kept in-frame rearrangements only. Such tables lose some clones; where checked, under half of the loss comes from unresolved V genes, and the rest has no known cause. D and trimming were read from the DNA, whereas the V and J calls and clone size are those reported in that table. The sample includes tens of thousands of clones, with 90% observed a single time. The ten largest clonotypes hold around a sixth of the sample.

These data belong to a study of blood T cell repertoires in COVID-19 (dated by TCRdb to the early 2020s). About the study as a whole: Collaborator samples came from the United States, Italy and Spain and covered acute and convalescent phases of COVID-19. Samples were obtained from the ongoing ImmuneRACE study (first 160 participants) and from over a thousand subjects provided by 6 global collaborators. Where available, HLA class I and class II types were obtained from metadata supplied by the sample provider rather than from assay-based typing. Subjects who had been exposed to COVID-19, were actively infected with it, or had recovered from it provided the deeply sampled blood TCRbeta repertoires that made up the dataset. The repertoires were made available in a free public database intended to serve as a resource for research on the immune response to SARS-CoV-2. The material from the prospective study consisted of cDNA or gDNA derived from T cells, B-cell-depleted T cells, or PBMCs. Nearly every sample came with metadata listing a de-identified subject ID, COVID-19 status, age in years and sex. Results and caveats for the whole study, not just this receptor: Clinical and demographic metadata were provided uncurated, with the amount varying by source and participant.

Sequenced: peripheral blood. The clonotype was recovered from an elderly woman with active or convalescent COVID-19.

In nucleotides, the sequence is TGTGCCAGCAGAGATGACACGAACTATGGCTACACCTTC. Translated, this is CASRDDTNYGYTF. Rearrangement joined TRBV6-5 to TRBJ1-2, with the D gene uncertain. According to the germline V gene, CDR1 reads MNHEY and CDR2 reads SVGAGI. Trimming at the junction amounts to 6 bases on V and 2 bases on J, and the germline ends lie 10 bases apart. The CDR3 starts with the cysteine, ends with the phenylalanine, and has 13 residues. Only the CDR3 DNA is retained, 39 bases long and in frame from the first base.